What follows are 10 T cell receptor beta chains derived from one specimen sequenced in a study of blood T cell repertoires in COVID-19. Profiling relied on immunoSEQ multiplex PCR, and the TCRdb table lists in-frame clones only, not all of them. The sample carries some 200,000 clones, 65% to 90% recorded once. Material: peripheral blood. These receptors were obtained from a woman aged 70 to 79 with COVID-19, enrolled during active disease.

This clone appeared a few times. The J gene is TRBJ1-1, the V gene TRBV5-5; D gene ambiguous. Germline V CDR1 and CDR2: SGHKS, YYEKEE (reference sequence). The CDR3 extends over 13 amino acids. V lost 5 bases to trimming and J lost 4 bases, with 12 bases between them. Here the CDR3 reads CASRGSQSTEAFF. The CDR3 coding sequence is TGTGCCAGCAGGGGGAGCCAGTCCACTGAAGCTTTCTTT.

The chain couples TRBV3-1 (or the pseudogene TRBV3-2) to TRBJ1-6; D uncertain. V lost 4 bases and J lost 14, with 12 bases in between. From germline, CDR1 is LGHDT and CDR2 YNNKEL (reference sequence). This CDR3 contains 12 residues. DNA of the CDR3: TGTGCCAGCAGCCCAGGAGGTCGCACCCTCCACTTT. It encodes CASSPGGRTLHF.

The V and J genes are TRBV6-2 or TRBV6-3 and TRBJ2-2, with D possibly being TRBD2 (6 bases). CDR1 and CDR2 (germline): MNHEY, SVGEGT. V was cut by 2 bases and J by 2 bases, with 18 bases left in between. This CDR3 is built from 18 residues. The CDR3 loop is CASSYNPGLAVNTGELFF. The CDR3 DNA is TGTGCCAGCAGTTACAACCCGGGACTGGCGGTAAACACCGGGGAGCTGTTTTTT.

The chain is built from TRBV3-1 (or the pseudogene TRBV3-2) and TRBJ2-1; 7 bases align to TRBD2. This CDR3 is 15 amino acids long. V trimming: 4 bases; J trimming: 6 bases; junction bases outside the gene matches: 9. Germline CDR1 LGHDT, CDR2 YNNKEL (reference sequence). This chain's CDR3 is CASSLLAVLTNEQFF. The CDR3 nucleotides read TGTGCCAGCAGCCTTCTAGCGGTCCTAACCAATGAGCAGTTCTTC.

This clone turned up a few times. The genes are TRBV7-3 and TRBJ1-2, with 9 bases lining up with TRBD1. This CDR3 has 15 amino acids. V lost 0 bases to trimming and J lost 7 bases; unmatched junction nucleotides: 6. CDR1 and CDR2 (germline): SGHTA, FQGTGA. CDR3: CASSLTGQGRSGYTF. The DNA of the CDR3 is TGTGCCAGCAGCTTAACAGGACAGGGGCGCTCTGGCTACACCTTC.

CDR3 DNA: TGTGCCAGTAGTGTACCGGGACATACCACCTACAATGAGCAGTTCTTC. The encoded protein is CASSVPGHTTYNEQFF. The J gene is TRBJ2-1, the V gene TRBV19; tentative D call: TRBD1 (6 bases). The germline V gene encodes CDR1 LNHDA and CDR2 SQIVND (reference sequence). V lost 5 bases to trimming and J lost 2 bases, with 16 bases between them. The CDR3 has 16 residues.

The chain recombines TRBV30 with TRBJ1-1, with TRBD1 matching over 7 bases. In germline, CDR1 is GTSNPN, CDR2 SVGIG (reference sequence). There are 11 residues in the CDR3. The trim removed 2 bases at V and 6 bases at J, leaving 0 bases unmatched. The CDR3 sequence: CAWSTGAEAFF. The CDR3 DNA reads TGTGCCTGGAGTACAGGGGCTGAAGCTTTCTTT. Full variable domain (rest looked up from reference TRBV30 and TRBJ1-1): SQTIHQWPATLVQPVGSPLSLECTVEGTSNPNLYWYRQAAGRGLQLLFYSVGIGQISSEVPQNLSASRPQDRQFILSSKKLLLSDSGFYLCAWSTGAEAFFGQGTRLTVV.

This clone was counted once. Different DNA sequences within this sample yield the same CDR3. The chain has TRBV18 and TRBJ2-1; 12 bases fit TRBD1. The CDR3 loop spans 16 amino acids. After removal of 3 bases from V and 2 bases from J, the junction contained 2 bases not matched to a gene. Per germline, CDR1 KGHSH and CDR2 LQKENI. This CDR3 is CASSPGTGGAYNEQFF. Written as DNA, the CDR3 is TGTGCCAGCTCACCTGGGACAGGGGGCGCCTACAATGAGCAGTTCTTC.

The CDR3 is CASSLEGRVLYF. CDR3 bases: TGTGCCAGCAGCTTAGAAGGCAGGGTTTTATATTTT. The V call is TRBV7-9, the J call TRBJ1-3; perhaps TRBD1 as D (5 bases). Trimming shortened V by 1 base and J by 14 bases, and 12 bases separated the two germline ends. Per germline, CDR1 SEHNR and CDR2 FQNEAQ (reference sequence). This CDR3 comprises 12 residues.

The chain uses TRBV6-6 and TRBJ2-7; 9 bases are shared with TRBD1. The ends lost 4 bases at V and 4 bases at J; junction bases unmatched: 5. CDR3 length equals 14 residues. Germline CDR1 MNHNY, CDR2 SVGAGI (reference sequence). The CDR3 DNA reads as TGTGCCAGCAGTTCCTCCGGGACAGGGTACGAGCAGTACTTC. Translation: CASSSSGTGYEQYF.